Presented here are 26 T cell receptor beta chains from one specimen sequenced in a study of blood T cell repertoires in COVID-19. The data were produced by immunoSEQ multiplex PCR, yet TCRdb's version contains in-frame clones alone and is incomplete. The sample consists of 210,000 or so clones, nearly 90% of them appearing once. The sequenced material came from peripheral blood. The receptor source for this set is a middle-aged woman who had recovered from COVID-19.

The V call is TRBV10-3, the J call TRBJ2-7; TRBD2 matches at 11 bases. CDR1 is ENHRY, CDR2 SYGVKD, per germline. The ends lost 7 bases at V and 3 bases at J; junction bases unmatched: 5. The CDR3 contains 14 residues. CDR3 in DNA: TGTGCCATCACCCCCGGACTAGCGGGCTACGAGCAGTACTTC. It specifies CAITPGLAGYEQYF.

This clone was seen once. The CDR3 nucleotides are TGTGCCAGCAGCCAAGACCCCCGGACTAGCCCCTTGGGAGATACGCAGTATTTT. Amino acid sequence: CASSQDPRTSPLGDTQYF. The J gene is TRBJ2-3, the V gene TRBV4-2, with 8 positions matching TRBD2. The J segment lost 5 bases and the V segment lost 0 bases, leaving 13 bases of the junction unmatched. Germline lookup yields CDR1 LGHNA and CDR2 YNFKEQ. The CDR3 is 18 residues long.

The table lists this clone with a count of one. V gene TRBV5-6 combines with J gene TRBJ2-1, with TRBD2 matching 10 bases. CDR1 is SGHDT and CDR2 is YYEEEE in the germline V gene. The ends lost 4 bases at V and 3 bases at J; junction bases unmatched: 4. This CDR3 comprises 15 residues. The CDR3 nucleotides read TGTGCCAGCAGCCGCGGACTAGCGGTCTACAATGAGCAGTTCTTC. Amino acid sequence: CASSRGLAVYNEQFF.

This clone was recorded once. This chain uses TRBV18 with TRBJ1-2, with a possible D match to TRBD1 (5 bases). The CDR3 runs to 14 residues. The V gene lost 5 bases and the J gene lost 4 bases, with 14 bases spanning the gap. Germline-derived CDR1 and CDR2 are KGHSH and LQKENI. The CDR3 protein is CASSSSTDFYGYTF. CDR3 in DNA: TGTGCCAGCTCATCATCGACAGATTTCTATGGCTACACCTTC.

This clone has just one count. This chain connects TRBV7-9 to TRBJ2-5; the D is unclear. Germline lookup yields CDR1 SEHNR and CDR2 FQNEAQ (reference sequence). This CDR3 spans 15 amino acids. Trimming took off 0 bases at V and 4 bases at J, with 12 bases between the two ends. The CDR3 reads CASSLAEVQAETQYF. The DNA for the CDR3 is TGTGCCAGCAGCTTAGCGGAAGTGCAGGCAGAGACCCAGTACTTC.

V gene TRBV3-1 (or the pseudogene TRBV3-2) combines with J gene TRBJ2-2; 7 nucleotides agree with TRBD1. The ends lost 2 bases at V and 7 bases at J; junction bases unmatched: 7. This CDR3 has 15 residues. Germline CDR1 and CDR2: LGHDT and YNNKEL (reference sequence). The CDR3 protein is CASSQHLQGIGELFF. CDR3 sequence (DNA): TGTGCCAGCAGCCAACACTTACAGGGGATCGGGGAGCTGTTTTTT.

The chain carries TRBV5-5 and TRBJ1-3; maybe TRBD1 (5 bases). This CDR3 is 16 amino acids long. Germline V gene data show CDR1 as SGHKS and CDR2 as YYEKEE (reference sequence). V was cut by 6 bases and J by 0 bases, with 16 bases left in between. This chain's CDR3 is CASTSGGPRSGNTIYF. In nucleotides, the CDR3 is TGTGCCAGCACCTCGGGGGGTCCCCGCTCTGGAAACACCATATATTTT.

The CDR3 DNA is TGTGCCTGGAGTGTACGTTTGACTAGCGGGAGCGGTGAGCAGTTCTTC. Translation gives CAWSVRLTSGSGEQFF. The chain links TRBV30 to TRBJ2-1; 12 bases agree with TRBD2. The V gene's germline CDR1 is GTSNPN and CDR2 SVGIG (reference sequence). This CDR3 contains 16 residues. Trimming cost V 0 bases and J 9 bases; bases outside gene matches: 9.

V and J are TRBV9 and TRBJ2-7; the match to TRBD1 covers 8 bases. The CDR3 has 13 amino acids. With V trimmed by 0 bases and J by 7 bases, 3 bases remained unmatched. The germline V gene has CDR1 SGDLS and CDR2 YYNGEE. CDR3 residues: CASSVEQGGEQYF. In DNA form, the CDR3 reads TGTGCCAGCAGCGTAGAACAGGGGGGAGAGCAGTACTTC. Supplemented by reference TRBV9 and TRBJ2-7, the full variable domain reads DSGVTQTPKHLITATGQRVTLRCSPRSGDLSVYWYQQSLDQGLQFLIQYYNGEERAKGNILERFSAQQFPDLHSELNLSSLELGDSALYFCASSVEQGGEQYFGPGTRLTVT.

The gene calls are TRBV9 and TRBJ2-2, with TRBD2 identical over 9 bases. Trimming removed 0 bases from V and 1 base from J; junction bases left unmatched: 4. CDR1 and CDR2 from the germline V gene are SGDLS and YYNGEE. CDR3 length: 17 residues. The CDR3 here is CASSVGGAGGNTGELFF. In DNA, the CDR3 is TGTGCCAGCAGCGTAGGGGGAGCGGGAGGGAACACCGGGGAGCTGTTTTTT.

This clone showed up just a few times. The CDR3 bases are TGTGCCAGCAGCCCAAAGCCGGAGTCATACGAGCAGTACTTC. Its translation: CASSPKPESYEQYF. This chain uses TRBV16 with TRBJ2-7; D gene ambiguous. Germline lookup yields CDR1 KGHSY and CDR2 FQNENV. The CDR3 spans 14 residues. V was cut by 4 bases and J by 4 bases, with 14 bases left in between.

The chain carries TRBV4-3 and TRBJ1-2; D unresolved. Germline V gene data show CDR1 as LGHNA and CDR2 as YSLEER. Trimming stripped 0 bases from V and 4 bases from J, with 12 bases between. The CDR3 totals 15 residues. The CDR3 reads CASSQDLAVVYGYTF. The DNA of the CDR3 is TGCGCCAGCAGCCAAGACTTAGCGGTAGTCTATGGCTACACCTTC.

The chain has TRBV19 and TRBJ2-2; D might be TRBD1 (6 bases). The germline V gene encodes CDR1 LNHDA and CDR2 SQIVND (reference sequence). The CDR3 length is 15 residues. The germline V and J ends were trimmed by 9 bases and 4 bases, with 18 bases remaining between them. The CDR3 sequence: CASARTASLTGELFF. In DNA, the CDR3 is TGTGCCAGCGCAAGGACAGCGAGCCTCACCGGGGAGCTGTTTTTT.

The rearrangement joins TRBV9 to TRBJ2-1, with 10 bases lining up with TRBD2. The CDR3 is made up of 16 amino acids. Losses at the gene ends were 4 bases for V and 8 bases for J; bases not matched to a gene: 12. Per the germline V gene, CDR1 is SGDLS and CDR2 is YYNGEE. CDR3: CASSPRLAGASDEQFF. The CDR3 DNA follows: TGTGCCAGCAGCCCTCGCCTAGCGGGAGCTTCAGATGAGCAGTTCTTC.

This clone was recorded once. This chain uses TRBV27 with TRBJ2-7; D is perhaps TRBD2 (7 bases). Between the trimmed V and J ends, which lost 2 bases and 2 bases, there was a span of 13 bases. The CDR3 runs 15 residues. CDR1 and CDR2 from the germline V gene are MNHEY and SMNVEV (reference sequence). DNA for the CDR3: TGTGCCAGCAGTTTAGGCCAGGGGAGGGCCTACGAGCAGTACTTC. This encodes CASSLGQGRAYEQYF.

CDR3 DNA: TGTGCCAGCAGCACGACATCTGCTGGAAACACCATATATTTT. It yields the protein CASSTTSAGNTIYF. The chain uses TRBV6-5 and TRBJ1-3; D is undetermined. The CDR3 contains 14 residues. V gave up 6 bases and J gave up 2 bases, with 11 bases separating them. Germline CDR1 MNHEY, CDR2 SVGAGI.

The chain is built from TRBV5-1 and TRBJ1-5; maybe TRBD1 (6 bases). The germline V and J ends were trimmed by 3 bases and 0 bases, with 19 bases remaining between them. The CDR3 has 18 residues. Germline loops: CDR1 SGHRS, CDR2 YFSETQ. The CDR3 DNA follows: TGCGCCAGCAGCTGGGGGCCACAGGGTCCAGATAGCAATCAGCCCCAGCATTTT. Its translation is CASSWGPQGPDSNQPQHF.

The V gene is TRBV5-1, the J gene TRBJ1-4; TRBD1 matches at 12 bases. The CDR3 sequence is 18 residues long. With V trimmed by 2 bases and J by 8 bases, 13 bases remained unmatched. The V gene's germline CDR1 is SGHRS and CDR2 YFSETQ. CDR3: CASSLISGTGGSEEKLFF. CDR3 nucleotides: TGCGCCAGCAGCTTAATCTCCGGGACAGGGGGCTCTGAAGAAAAACTGTTTTTT.

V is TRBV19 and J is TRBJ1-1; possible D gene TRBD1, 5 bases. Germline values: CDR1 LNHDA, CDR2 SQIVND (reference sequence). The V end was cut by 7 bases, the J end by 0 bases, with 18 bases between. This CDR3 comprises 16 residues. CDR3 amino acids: CASTPRARAMNTEAFF. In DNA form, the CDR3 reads TGTGCCAGTACCCCCCGGGCCAGGGCCATGAACACTGAAGCTTTCTTT.

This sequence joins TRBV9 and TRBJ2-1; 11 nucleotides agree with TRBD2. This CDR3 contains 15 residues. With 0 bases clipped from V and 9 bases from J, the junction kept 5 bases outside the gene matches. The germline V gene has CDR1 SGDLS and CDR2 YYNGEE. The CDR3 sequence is CASSVVAGGVVEQFF. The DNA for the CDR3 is TGTGCCAGCAGCGTAGTAGCGGGAGGGGTGGTTGAGCAGTTCTTC.

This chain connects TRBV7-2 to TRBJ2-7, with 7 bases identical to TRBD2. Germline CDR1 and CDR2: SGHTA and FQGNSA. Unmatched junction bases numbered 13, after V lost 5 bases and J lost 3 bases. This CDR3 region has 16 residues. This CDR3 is CASSARRRESGYEQYF. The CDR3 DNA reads TGTGCCAGCAGCGCCAGGCGGCGGGAGAGTGGCTACGAGCAGTACTTC.

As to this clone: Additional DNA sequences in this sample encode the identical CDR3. The CDR3 loop is CASSRGQGGGYTF. The CDR3 nucleotides are TGTGCCAGCAGCCGGGGACAGGGAGGTGGCTACACCTTC. V and J are TRBV3-1 (or the pseudogene TRBV3-2) and TRBJ1-2; 9 bases are shared with TRBD1. J gave up 7 bases and V 4 bases, and 4 bases lay outside the gene matches. CDR1 is LGHDT and CDR2 is YNNKEL in the germline V gene (reference sequence). The CDR3 spans 13 residues.

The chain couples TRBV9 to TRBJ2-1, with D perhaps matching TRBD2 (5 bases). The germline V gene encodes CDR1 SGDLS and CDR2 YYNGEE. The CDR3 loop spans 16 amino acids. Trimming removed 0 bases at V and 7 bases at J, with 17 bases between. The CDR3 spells CASSVGAGRLGNEQFF. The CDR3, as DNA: TGTGCCAGCAGCGTAGGGGCGGGCCGATTGGGGAATGAGCAGTTCTTC.

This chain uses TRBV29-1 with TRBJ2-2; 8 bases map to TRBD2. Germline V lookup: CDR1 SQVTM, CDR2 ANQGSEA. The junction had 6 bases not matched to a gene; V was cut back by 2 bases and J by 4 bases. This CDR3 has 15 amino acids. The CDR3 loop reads CSVEFSGLVTGELFF. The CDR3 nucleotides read TGCAGCGTTGAATTCTCGGGACTAGTCACCGGGGAGCTGTTTTTT.

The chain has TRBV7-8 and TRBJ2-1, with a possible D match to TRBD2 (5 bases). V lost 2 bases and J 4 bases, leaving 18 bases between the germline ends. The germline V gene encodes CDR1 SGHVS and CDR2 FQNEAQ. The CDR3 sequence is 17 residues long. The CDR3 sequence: CASSLTGKSGAYNEQFF. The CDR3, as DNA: TGTGCCAGCAGCTTAACGGGTAAGAGCGGAGCATACAATGAGCAGTTCTTC. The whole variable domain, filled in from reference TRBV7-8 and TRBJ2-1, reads GAGVSQSPRYKVAKRGQDVALRCDPISGHVSLFWYQQALGQGPEFLTYFQNEAQLDKSGLPSDRFFAERPEGSVSTLKIQRTQQEDSAVYLCASSLTGKSGAYNEQFFGPGTRLTVL.

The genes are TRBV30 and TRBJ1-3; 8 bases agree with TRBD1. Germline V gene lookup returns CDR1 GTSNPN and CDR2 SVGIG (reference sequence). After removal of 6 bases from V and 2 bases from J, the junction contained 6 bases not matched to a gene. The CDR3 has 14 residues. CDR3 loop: CACATGVAGNTIYF. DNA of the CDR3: TGTGCCTGCGCGACAGGGGTTGCTGGAAACACCATATATTTT. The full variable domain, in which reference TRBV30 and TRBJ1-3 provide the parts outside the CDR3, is SQTIHQWPATLVQPVGSPLSLECTVEGTSNPNLYWYRQAAGRGLQLLFYSVGIGQISSEVPQNLSASRPQDRQFILSSKKLLLSDSGFYLCACATGVAGNTIYFGEGSWLTVV.